One sample yielded the 13 T cell receptor beta chains listed below, sequenced in a study of control samples from healthy donors and cancer patients. Here immunoSEQ multiplex PCR was the method, and the copy in TCRdb shows in-frame clones only, minus some. The profile shows approximately 230,000 clones, about 80% of them singletons. Specimen: PBMCs. The receptors originated from a woman aged 60-70 years with lung cancer.

The gene calls are TRBV9 and TRBJ2-2; possible D gene TRBD1, 6 bases. The CDR3 covers 15 residues. V lost 4 bases to trimming and J lost 0 bases, with 10 bases between them. Looked up from germline, CDR1 is SGDLS and CDR2 is YYNGEE. The CDR3 coding sequence is TGTGCCAGCAGCCTTGACAGGCCGAACACCGGGGAGCTGTTTTTT. Translation gives CASSLDRPNTGELFF.

In its sample, this clone was seen a few times. This chain uses TRBV3-1 (or the pseudogene TRBV3-2) with TRBJ2-7; the match to TRBD1 covers 7 bases. This CDR3 comprises 15 residues. CDR1 is LGHDT and CDR2 is YNNKEL in the germline V gene (reference sequence). The junction had 8 bases not matched to a gene; V was cut back by 4 bases and J by 2 bases. For the CDR3, the DNA is TGTGCCAGCAGCCGCGGATCCGGGACAGCCTACGAGCAGTACTTC. Translation: CASSRGSGTAYEQYF.

Worth noting for this clone: Other DNA sequences in this specimen translate into the identical CDR3. The chain is built from TRBV3-1 (or the pseudogene TRBV3-2) and TRBJ1-1; D gene uncertain. The CDR3 extends over 12 amino acids. Trimming removed 2 bases from V and 1 base from J, with 2 bases in between. Germline loops: CDR1 LGHDT, CDR2 YNNKEL (reference sequence). In nucleotides, the CDR3 is TGTGCCAGCAGCCAACCGAACACTGAAGCTTTCTTT. Translating gives CASSQPNTEAFF.

The rearrangement links TRBV15 to TRBJ1-6; tentatively, D is TRBD1 (5 bases). The germline CDR1 and CDR2 sequences are LNHNV and YYDKDF (reference sequence). The CDR3 is made up of 14 amino acids. Trimming cost V 5 bases and J 7 bases, with 12 bases left between them. CDR3 sequence reads: CATSQGLGNSPLHF. DNA for the CDR3: TGTGCCACCAGCCAGGGATTGGGGAATTCACCCCTCCACTTT.

This clone is a singleton in its sample. The chain joins TRBV19 to TRBJ1-5, with no clear D. The CDR3 has 12 residues. Germline V gives CDR1 LNHDA, CDR2 SQIVND (reference sequence). Trimming shortened V by 3 bases and J by 9 bases, and 9 bases separated the two germline ends. CDR3 nucleotides: TGTGCCAGTAGTATCGATGTCGGGCCCCAGCATTTT. Its translation: CASSIDVGPQHF. The whole variable domain, filled in from reference TRBV19 and TRBJ1-5, reads DGGITQSPKYLFRKEGQNVTLSCEQNLNHDAMYWYRQDPGQGLRLIYYSQIVNDFQKGDIAEGYSVSREKKESFPLTVTSAQKNPTAFYLCASSIDVGPQHFGDGTRLSIL.

As regards this clone: The same CDR3 arises from other DNA sequences in this sample as well. The CDR3 region has the DNA TGTGCCAGCAGTTTAGCCGGGGGTGGCTACACCTTC. This codes for CASSLAGGGYTF. The chain recombines TRBV12-3 or TRBV12-4 with TRBJ1-2, with a tentative D call TRBD1 (5 bases). This CDR3 has 12 amino acids. Deletions cut 0 bases from V and 7 bases from J, with 6 bases between.

In its sample, this clone was seen a few times. The CDR3 bases are TGCGCCAGCAGCTTGTATTCCGGGTTCACTGAAGCTTTCTTT. Protein product: CASSLYSGFTEAFF. This sequence joins TRBV5-1 and TRBJ1-1; D gene ambiguous. The germline gives CDR1 SGHRS, CDR2 YFSETQ. The CDR3 extends over 14 amino acids. The germline V and J ends were trimmed by 1 base and 4 bases, with 11 bases remaining between them.

The V call is TRBV29-1, the J call TRBJ2-7; D possibly corresponds to TRBD2 (6 bases). Between the trimmed V and J ends, which lost 6 bases and 0 bases, there was a span of 15 bases. Germline V CDR1 and CDR2: SQVTM, ANQGSEA. The length of the CDR3 is 14 residues. In DNA, the CDR3 is TGCAGCGTCGCGTTGGGGGGAGCCTCCTACGAGCAGTACTTC. It is translated as CSVALGGASYEQYF.

This clone was observed a single time. This rearrangement joins TRBV14 to TRBJ2-7; D unclear. The V and J ends lost 4 bases and 2 bases respectively, with 12 bases between them. Germline V CDR1 and CDR2: SGHDN, FVKESK. The CDR3 covers 14 residues. The CDR3 DNA sequence: TGTGCCAGCAGCCGGGCCCTTAGGACCTACGAGCAGTACTTC. Protein: CASSRALRTYEQYF.

The chain uses TRBV30 and TRBJ2-7, with a weak D call TRBD2 (5 bases). Trimming removed 5 bases at V and 2 bases at J, with 13 bases between. Germline V gene data show CDR1 as GTSNPN and CDR2 as SVGIG (reference sequence). The CDR3 runs to 13 residues. CDR3 residues: CAWGGGGTYEQYF. CDR3 in DNA: TGTGCCTGGGGCGGCGGAGGCACCTACGAGCAGTACTTC.

The rearrangement uses TRBV5-5 and TRBJ1-1, with 10 bases that match TRBD1. J was trimmed by 3 bases and V by 2 bases; bases with no gene match: 7. Germline CDR1 SGHKS, CDR2 YYEKEE (reference sequence). This CDR3 has 16 amino acids. For the CDR3, the DNA is TGTGCCAGCAGCTTCGGGCCCGGACAGGGGGACACTGAAGCTTTCTTT. Translating it yields CASSFGPGQGDTEAFF.

The genes are TRBV18 and TRBJ1-5; no firm D call. The CDR3 runs to 14 residues. Germline values: CDR1 KGHSH, CDR2 LQKENI. Trimming left V 3 bases short and J 3 bases short, with 9 bases between. The CDR3 bases are TGTGCCAGCTCACCGTCGGGTATCAATCAGCCCCAGCATTTT. Protein product: CASSPSGINQPQHF. The full variable domain, completed using reference TRBV18 and TRBJ1-5, is NAGVMQNPRHLVRRRGQEARLRCSPMKGHSHVYWYRQLPEEGLKFMVYLQKENIIDESGMPKERFSAEFPKEGPSILRIQQVVRGDSAAYFCASSPSGINQPQHFGDGTRLSIL.

This rearrangement joins TRBV4-1 to TRBJ2-1; 7 nucleotides line up with TRBD2. The CDR3 sequence is 18 residues long. With 0 bases clipped from V and 0 bases from J, the junction kept 8 bases outside the gene matches. The germline V gene has CDR1 MGHRA and CDR2 YSYEKL. CDR3 nucleotide sequence: TGCGCCAGCAGCCAAGAACCCCTAGCGGCTTTCTCCTACAATGAGCAGTTCTTC. This sequence encodes CASSQEPLAAFSYNEQFF.